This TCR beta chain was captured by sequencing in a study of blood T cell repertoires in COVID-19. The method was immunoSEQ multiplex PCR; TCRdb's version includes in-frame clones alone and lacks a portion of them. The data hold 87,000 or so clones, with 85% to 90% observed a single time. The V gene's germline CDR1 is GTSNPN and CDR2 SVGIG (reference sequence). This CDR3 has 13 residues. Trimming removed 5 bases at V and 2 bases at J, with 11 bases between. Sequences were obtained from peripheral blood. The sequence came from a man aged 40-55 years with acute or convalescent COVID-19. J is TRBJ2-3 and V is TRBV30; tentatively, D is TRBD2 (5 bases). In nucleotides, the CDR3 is TGTGCCTGGGACCTAGGACTCACAGATACGCAGTATTTT. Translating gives CAWDLGLTDTQYF.